Sequencing of this T cell receptor (beta chain) was carried out in a study of CD8+ T cells in alopecia areata. As to treatment: oral pan-JAK inhibitor, 5-10 mg twice daily. Both peripheral blood and punch biopsies of lesional scalp skin were obtained from patients who had alopecia areata. The CDR3 consists of 12 residues. CDR1 is SGHTA and CDR2 is FQGTGA in the germline V gene. Trimming removed 2 bases at V and 8 bases at J, with 6 bases between. To note about this clone: What it binds is not known.

Study-wide results and limits: Greater clonality was observed in lesional scalp samples, especially alopecia totalis/universalis, versus normal scalp. As there was one nonresponder, how baseline CD8+ expansion relates to response remains uncertain. Between patients, shared TCR sequences were less clear than in mice. This was possibly due in part to HLA diversity in the patient population.

cDNA prepared by RNA extraction and subsequent reverse transcription served as the template for sequencing. TCRdb keeps only in-frame clones here, not all; method: immunoSEQ multiplex PCR. The top ten clones hold 25% to 30% of a sample with 110,000 or so clones, 50% to 75% of them seen once. The sequence came from a human donor with alopecia areata. Sequenced here: CD8+ T cells sorted from blood, sampled at week 4, from a patient treated with tofacitinib. This rearrangement joins TRBV7-3 to TRBJ2-2; D possibly corresponds to TRBD1 (6 bases). The CDR3 reads CASSLGTGELFF. The CDR3 region has the DNA TGTGCCAGCAGCTTAGGGACAGGGGAGCTGTTTTTT.